Detailed here is one TCR beta chain. The clone's antigen remains unknown. No much larger clone exists at a distance of one base, and base qualities are not known. Trimming removed 3 bases from V and 0 bases from J, leaving 16 bases between the germline ends. From cysteine to phenylalanine, the CDR3 is 17 amino acids long. Here the CDR3 DNA is all that survives: 51 bases in frame from base 1. CDR1 and CDR2 are drawn from the germline V gene: MDHEN, SYDVKM. The cohort was made up of 500 to 850 healthy bone marrow donors. All cohort members were sampled while nominally healthy, although unrecorded immune exposures were likely present. The donor tested CMV seronegative and was one of the 352 seronegative cohort members. A peripheral blood sample was provided by each donor, and peripheral blood mononuclear cells were used for TCR beta sequencing. Genomic DNA extraction from the blood cell samples was performed with the Qiagen DNeasy Blood Extraction Kit.

This sample was included in a study of cytomegalovirus exposure and HLA in healthy donors (dated by TCRdb to 2016 to 2017). Concerning the study at large: According to an earlier analysis of a few hundred of the donors, about 179 million T cells yielded roughly 110 million unique TCR beta sequences and more than 250 Gb of sequence data. A later genetic analysis used genome-wide SNP genotypes for about 65% of the 666 donors, treating that subset as a discovery cohort. An earlier analysis of 587 of the donors applied high-throughput TCR beta sequencing to assess whether each TCR beta V gene segment acted as functional or pseudogenic. The study combined high-throughput TCR immunosequencing, statistical association of individual TCRs with disease status, and machine learning to predict cytomegalovirus infection status. A later analysis re-analyzed previously published TCR beta repertoires from 660 or so donors and added high-resolution HLA genotyping to study TCR occurrence patterns. The study profiled the T cell repertoires of hundreds of subjects by immunosequencing and related them to cytomegalovirus serostatus. HLA typing covered class I and class II loci at four-digit resolution. On average, 235,054 unique TCR beta nucleotide sequences were sequenced per donor among 398 genotyped donors of the cohort, with roughly 18% of those sequences being non-productive. In addition to the first cohort of 666 subjects, a separate validation cohort of 120 different subjects was used. A handful of DR-DQ haplotypes were handled as single units for association and clustering because linkage in the cohort was strong. The study was designed to test whether signatures of past pathogen exposure could be identified by cataloging public T cell receptors. Around 320 gigabases of sequencing data and tens of millions of unique TCR sequences were included in an early release covering over 600 HLA-typed donors. Donor age, sex, ethnicity and CMV serostatus were compiled together with the repertoire data. Every discovery cohort repertoire had been produced on one sequencing platform. Among the roughly 400 genotyped donors, about 85% belonged to the genetic ancestry cluster associated with self-reported Caucasian donors. Rather than drawing on any new phenotypic data, the later analysis identified candidate immune exposures from TCR beta sequences and the way those sequences occurred across donors. The number of donors typed differed by locus, with about 620-630 for A, B, C, DRB1 and DQB1, more than 500 for DQA1, about 610 for DPA1, and some 440 for DPB1. What the authors observed across the whole study: In both the original and validation cohorts, the classifier was reported to diagnose cytomegalovirus status with high specificity and sensitivity. Strong co-occurrence of HLA alleles, especially DR and DQ, made assigning TCR associations to individual alleles difficult. A total of roughly 160 TCR beta chains were listed by the study as associated with cytomegalovirus. An earlier analysis of approximately 590 of the donors showed that most TCR beta V segments appeared in productive rearrangements either about 87% or about 30% of the time, which broadly matched IMGT annotations. Most CMV-associated TCR beta chains appeared to be HLA-restricted in a later analysis, and the HLA associations seemed to be driven largely by CMV exposure. Because HLA typing was missing for some donors at each locus, association tests included only the typed subset. This cohort had only TCR beta chains sequenced, and the lack of alpha or paired-chain data limited which features could be detected. A cluster of highly shared sequence variants was judged likely to be a technical artifact of the sequencing pipeline. Sequencing depth was assumed to be roughly uniform across donors in the presence/absence analyses, though that assumption may not hold. Some IMGT-functional V segments, including TRBV6-2 and TRBV6-3, could not be told apart with the 87-base-pair reads, so those segments were excluded. In vitro tests confirmed that a few of the cytomegalovirus-associated TCR beta chains recognize cytomegalovirus antigens. A further reported finding was that TCR beta sequences accurately predicted the HLA-A and HLA-B alleles for most subjects in the first cohort. An association between a missense DCLRE1C variant and V-gene and J-gene trimming of TCR beta chains was found in a later genetic analysis and replicated in an independent cohort. At a false discovery rate of 0.05, a later analysis linked some 17,000 TCR beta sequences to specific HLA alleles. Because counts were too low, approximately 15 rarely observed V segments, including chromosome 9 orphons, were excluded from the earlier analysis of around 590 of the donors. Most TCR sequences were observed very rarely across donors, whereas some public TCRs were present in many individuals. The only immune exposure information available for the cohort was CMV serostatus. It was suggested by the authors that the approach could potentially be generalized to other disease states and immunological phenotypes. Compared with the roughly 710-donor mean, donors in an Asian-associated ancestry cluster had fewer N-insertions in productive TCRs, according to a later genetic analysis. Correlated functional status among segregating V segments might be attributable to linkage disequilibrium, but an unknown experimental factor could not be ruled out. A later analysis found that HLA-associated TCR beta chains were more clonally expanded and had lower generation probabilities than equally common non-associated chains. In a later analysis, several top co-occurrence clusters were reported to appear linked to parvovirus B19, influenza, CMV and Epstein-Barr virus. In a later analysis, TCR association rates were found to vary across HLA loci, with the most associated TCRs seen for DRB1 alleles and the fewest for HLA-C alleles.

Library creation used the immunoSEQ multiplex PCR assay. The multiplex PCR relied on a mix of 60 forward primers for TCR Vbeta segments and 13 reverse primers for TCR Jbeta segments. A multiplex PCR assay on genomic DNA amplified the CDR3 region of rearranged TCR beta genes. The amplified TCR beta libraries were sequenced on the Illumina HiSeq System as 87-base-pair reads. The original methods were these. Across the 666 repertoires, a later analysis counted roughly 77 million unique TCR beta chains, approximately 10 million of which were shared by at least two donors. Raw reads were error-corrected and collapsed into unique sequences with a nearest-neighbor algorithm that merged closely related sequences to remove PCR and sequencing errors. To assign V, D and J gene segments, CDR3 sequences were aligned to IMGT reference sequences. Each retained sequence needed at least a six-nucleotide match to both a V gene segment and a J gene segment. Rearrangements were called productive when the CDR3 lacked stop codons and stayed in frame with V and J; all others were non-productive. Following IMGT convention, CDR3 was defined as the stretch from the second conserved V-encoded cysteine to the conserved J-encoded phenylalanine. The earlier analysis of about 620 of the donors excluded sequences that lacked an unambiguous match to a single V gene segment. An earlier analysis of some 610 of the donors called V segments functional above 56.7% productive rearrangements and segregating when the between-donor standard deviation exceeded 5%. A statistical classification framework was developed to diagnose cytomegalovirus status using the catalog of TCR beta chain sequences. V and J gene assignment, in a later analysis, came from comparing TCR nucleotide sequences with IMGT/GENE-DB human TR gene sequences. In a later analysis, CDR3 sequences and most-parsimonious VDJ recombination scenarios were assigned using the TCRdist pipeline. In a later analysis, each TCR beta chain was defined by its CDR3 amino acid sequence together with its V-gene family, and reads without a unique V-gene family were excluded. As a way to deal with suspected cross-contamination and a sequencing artifact, a later analysis dropped 640 or so nucleotide sequences that were highly shared and had low generation probability. In a later analysis, a clonal expansion index for each public chain was calculated from normalized within-repertoire ranks of inferred template counts. Generation probabilities in a later analysis came from a VDJ recombination model fitted to out-of-frame rearrangements, and those results were checked against IGoR. In a later analysis, hypergeometric tests were used to score TCR-TCR, TCR-HLA and TCR-CMV co-occurrence, with a repertoire-size bias correction applied to TCR pairs. A later analysis estimated false discovery rates by permuting HLA or CMV assignments 20 times. A later analysis grouped co-occurring TCRs with DBSCAN, adding TCRdist sequence similarity when clustering within HLA-allele-positive subsets. Repertoires with fewer than 30,000 or more than 120,000 public chains, plus five repertoires with anomalous nucleotide sharing, were excluded from co-occurrence clustering. TCRdb took over this immuneACCESS table, retaining in-frame rearrangements with V and J assigned. Such tables are incomplete; in checked studies, under half of the missing clones stem from an unresolved V gene, and the remainder is unexplained. The V and J calls and clone size come from that table; D and trimming were worked out from the DNA. The sample has fewer than 250,000 clones on record, 80% to 90% of them singletons. 2.5% to 3% of the sample comes from the top ten.

The sequence links TRBV28 to TRBJ2-3, and possibly TRBD2, on 6 matching bases. Sequencing input: PBMCs. The receptor's source is a man aged 25-45 years in good health and CMV-seronegative. The nucleotide sequence reads as follows: TGTGCCAGCAGTTTCCGAGCCCGGGAGTCTAGCACAGATACGCAGTATTTT. Its product reads: CASSFRARESSTDTQYF.